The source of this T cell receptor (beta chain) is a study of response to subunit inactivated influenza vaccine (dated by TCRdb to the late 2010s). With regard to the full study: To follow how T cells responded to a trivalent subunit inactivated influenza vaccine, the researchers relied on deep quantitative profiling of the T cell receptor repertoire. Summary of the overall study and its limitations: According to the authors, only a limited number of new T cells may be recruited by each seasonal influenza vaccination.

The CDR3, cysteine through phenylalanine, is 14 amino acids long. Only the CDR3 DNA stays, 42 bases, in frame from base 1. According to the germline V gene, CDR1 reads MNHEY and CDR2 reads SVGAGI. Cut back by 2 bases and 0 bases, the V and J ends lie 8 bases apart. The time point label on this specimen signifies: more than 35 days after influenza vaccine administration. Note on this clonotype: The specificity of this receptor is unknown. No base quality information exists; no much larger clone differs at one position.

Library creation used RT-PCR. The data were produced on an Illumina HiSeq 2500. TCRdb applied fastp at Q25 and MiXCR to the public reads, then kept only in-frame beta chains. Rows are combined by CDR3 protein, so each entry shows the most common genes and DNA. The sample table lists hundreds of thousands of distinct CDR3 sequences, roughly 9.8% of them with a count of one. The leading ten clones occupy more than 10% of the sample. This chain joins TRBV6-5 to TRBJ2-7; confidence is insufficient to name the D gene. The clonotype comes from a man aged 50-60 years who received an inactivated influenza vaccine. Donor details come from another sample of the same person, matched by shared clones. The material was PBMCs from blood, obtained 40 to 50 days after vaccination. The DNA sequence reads TGTGCCAGCAGTTACAGTCGAACCTCCTACGAGCAGTACTTC. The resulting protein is CASSYSRTSYEQYF.